The T cell receptor beta chain under discussion was sequenced for a study of blood T cell repertoires in COVID-19. Study overall: Sample material is recorded as cDNA or gDNA derived from T cells, B-cell-depleted T cells, or PBMCs.

This clone has only a few counts. Authors' methods: Nucleated cell number was recorded as an estimate derived from reference gene primer amplification. Clones were read by immunoSEQ multiplex PCR, and TCRdb kept only the in-frame ones, dropping some. V, J and clone size are taken as reported in that table, and D and trimming were inferred from the DNA itself. The sample contains some 270,000 clones, about 89% of which appear only once. The CDR3 totals 16 residues. Trimming shortened V by 4 bases and J by 1 base, and 15 bases separated the two germline ends. CDR1 is MNHEY and CDR2 is SVGAGI in the germline V gene.

This TCR derives from a man aged 35 to 55 with active or convalescent COVID-19. The chain recombines TRBV6-5 with TRBJ2-3; D call uncertain. The material sequenced was peripheral blood. The CDR3 coding sequence is TGTGCCAGCAGTTCCGTGCTAGGAAGCGGCACAGATACGCAGTATTTT. It codes for CASSSVLGSGTDTQYF.